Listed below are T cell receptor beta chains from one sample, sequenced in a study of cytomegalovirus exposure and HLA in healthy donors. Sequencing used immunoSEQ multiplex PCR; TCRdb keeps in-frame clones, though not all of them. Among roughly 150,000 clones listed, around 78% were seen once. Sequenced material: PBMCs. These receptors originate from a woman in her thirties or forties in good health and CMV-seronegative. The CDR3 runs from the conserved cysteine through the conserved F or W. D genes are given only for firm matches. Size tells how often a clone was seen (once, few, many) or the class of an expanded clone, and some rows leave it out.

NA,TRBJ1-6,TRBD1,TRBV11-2,CASSLGAGGYSPLHF,TGTGCCAGCAGCTTAGGGGCAGGGGGTTATTCACCCCTCCACTTT
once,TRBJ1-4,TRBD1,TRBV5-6,CASSSRGLLGEKLFF,TGTGCCAGCAGCAGCAGGGGGCTTCTTGGGGAAAAACTGTTTTTT
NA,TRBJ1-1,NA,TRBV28,CASSYVRTEAFF,TGTGCCAGCAGTTATGTCCGCACTGAAGCTTTCTTT
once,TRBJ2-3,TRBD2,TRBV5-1,CASSLEGGRALGDTQYF,TGCGCCAGCAGCTTGGAAGGCGGGAGGGCCCTCGGAGATACGCAGTATTTT
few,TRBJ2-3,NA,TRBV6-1,CASSERGLRSGSTDTQYF,TGTGCCAGCAGTGAAAGGGGTCTCAGAAGCGGGAGCACAGATACGCAGTATTTT
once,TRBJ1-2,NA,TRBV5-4,CASSLEKAYGYTF,TGTGCCAGCAGCTTGGAGAAAGCCTATGGCTACACCTTC
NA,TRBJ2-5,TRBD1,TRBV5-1,CASSSDRGPGETQYF,TGCGCCAGCAGCTCGGACAGGGGGCCGGGAGAGACCCAGTACTTC
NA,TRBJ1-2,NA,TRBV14,CASSSLSGYGYTF,TGTGCCAGCAGCTCCCTCTCGGGATATGGCTACACCTTC
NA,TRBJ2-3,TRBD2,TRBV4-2,CASSQVGGRGTDTQYF,TGTGCCAGCAGCCAAGTGGGCGGGAGGGGAACAGATACGCAGTATTTT
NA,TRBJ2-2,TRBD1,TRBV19,CASSATGATGELFF,TGTGCCAGTAGTGCTACAGGGGCCACCGGGGAGCTGTTTTTT
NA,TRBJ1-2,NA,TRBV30,CAWSRRVLDGYTF,TGTGCCTGGAGTCGGAGGGTATTGGATGGCTACACCTTC
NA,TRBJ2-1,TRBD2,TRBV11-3,CASSFGEGNEQFF,TGTGCCAGCAGCTTCGGGGAGGGGAATGAGCAGTTCTTC
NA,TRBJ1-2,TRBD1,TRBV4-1,CASSQADRGSGYTF,TGCGCCAGCAGCCAGGCCGACAGGGGATCTGGCTACACCTTC
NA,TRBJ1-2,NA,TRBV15,CATSSRIGVLGYGYTF,TGTGCCACCAGCAGTCGAATAGGGGTTCTAGGCTATGGCTACACCTTC
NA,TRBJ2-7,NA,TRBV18,CASSPSDTGYEQYF,TGTGCCAGCTCACCGTCGGACACAGGTTACGAGCAGTACTTC
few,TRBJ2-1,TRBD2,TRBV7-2,CASSSRPGLAYNEQFF,TGTGCCAGCAGTTCAAGACCGGGACTAGCTTACAATGAGCAGTTCTTC
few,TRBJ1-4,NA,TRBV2,CASREGNSGEKLFF,TGTGCCAGCAGGGAAGGGAATTCGGGTGAAAAACTGTTTTTT
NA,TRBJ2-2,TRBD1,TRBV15,CATSRPTGGGVGELFF,TGTGCCACCAGCAGACCAACAGGGGGTGGTGTCGGGGAGCTGTTTTTT
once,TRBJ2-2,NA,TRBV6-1,CASNTPGDTGELFF,TGTGCCAGCAATACCCCAGGGGACACCGGGGAGCTGTTTTTT
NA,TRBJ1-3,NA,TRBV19,CASSRYDPGTFGNTIYF,TGTGCCAGTAGCCGGTACGACCCGGGAACCTTTGGAAACACCATATATTTT
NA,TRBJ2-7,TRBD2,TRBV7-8,CASSESGTSGYEQYF,TGTGCCAGCAGCGAATCCGGGACTAGCGGCTACGAGCAGTACTTC
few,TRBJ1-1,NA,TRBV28,CASRRDRHEAFF,TGTGCCAGCAGGCGAGACAGGCATGAAGCTTTCTTT
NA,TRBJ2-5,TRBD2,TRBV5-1,CASSLTRVLAGAYQETQYF,TGCGCCAGCAGCCTTACGCGGGTCCTAGCGGGGGCGTACCAAGAGACCCAGTACTTC
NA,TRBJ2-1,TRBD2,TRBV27,CASSPAPGLGWFF,TGTGCCAGCAGCCCTGCTCCGGGACTAGGCTGGTTCTTC
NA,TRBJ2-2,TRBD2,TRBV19,CASSNSGRGTGELFF,TGTGCCAGTAGTAATAGCGGGAGGGGCACCGGGGAGCTGTTTTTT
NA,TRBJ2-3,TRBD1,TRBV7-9,CASSLGQGETDTQYF,TGTGCCAGCAGCTTAGGACAGGGTGAAACAGATACGCAGTATTTT
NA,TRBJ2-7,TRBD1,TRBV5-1,CASSRTGGQRLYEQYF,TGCGCCAGCAGCCGAACAGGGGGCCAAAGACTTTACGAGCAGTACTTC
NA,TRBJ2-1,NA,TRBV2,CASSVSRIGNEQFF,TGTGCCAGCAGTGTTTCTAGAATAGGCAATGAGCAGTTCTTC
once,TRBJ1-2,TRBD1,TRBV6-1,CASSSSGQIGGYTF,TGTGCCAGCAGTTCATCGGGACAGATTGGTGGCTACACCTTC
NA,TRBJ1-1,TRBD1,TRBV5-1,CASSFDGTGNTEAFF,TGCGCCAGCAGCTTTGACGGGACAGGGAACACTGAAGCTTTCTTT
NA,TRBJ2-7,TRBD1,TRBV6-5,CASSLRGLYYEQYF,TGTGCCAGCAGTTTAAGGGGGCTCTATTACGAGCAGTACTTC
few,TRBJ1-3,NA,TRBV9,CASSPQRAARGNTIYF,TGTGCCAGCAGCCCCCAGCGGGCAGCTAGAGGAAACACCATATATTTT
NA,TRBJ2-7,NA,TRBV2,CASSQGGTAYEQYF,TGTGCCAGCAGCCAAGGGGGGACAGCCTACGAGCAGTACTTC
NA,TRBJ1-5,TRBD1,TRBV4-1,CASSPRVDRVDQPQHF,TGCGCCAGCAGCCCAAGGGTTGACAGGGTCGACCAGCCCCAGCATTTT
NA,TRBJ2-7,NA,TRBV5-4,CASSLSREQYF,TGTGCCAGCAGCTTGTCGAGGGAGCAGTACTTC
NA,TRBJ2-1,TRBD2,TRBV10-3,CAISESLAGAAEQFF,TGTGCCATCAGTGAGTCACTAGCGGGAGCGGCTGAGCAGTTCTTC
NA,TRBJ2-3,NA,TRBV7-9,CASSFTSGARADTQYF,TGTGCCAGCAGCTTTACCTCGGGAGCTCGCGCAGATACGCAGTATTTT
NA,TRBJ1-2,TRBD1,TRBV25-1,CASTKTGGDGYTF,TGTGCCAGCACAAAGACAGGGGGGGATGGCTACACCTTC
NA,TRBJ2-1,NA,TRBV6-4,CASSDAWGAYNEQFF,TGTGCCAGCAGTGACGCGTGGGGCGCCTACAATGAGCAGTTCTTC
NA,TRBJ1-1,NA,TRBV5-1,CASSLMGAGANTEAFF,TGCGCCAGCAGCTTGATGGGGGCGGGGGCGAACACTGAAGCTTTCTTT
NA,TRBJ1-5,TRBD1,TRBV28,CASRPDRENNQPQHF,TGTGCCAGCAGACCGGACAGGGAGAACAATCAGCCCCAGCATTTT
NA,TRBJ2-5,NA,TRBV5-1,CASSLNTQETQYF,TGCGCCAGCAGCTTGAACACCCAAGAGACCCAGTACTTC
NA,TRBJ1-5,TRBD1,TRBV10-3,CAISAGQGASQPQHF,TGTGCCATCAGTGCTGGACAGGGGGCGAGTCAGCCCCAGCATTTT